These T cell receptor beta chains were read from a single sample in a study of T cells in localized non-small cell lung cancer. This table comes from immunoSEQ multiplex PCR, and its TCRdb copy is limited to in-frame clones, with some not included. The sample has about 11,000 clones; 82% are singletons. Sequences were derived from peripheral blood mononuclear cells, sampled before any cancer treatment. The source of these receptors is a female donor older than 55 with stage II lung adenocarcinoma. Each CDR3 is given with its conserved first and last residue. A D gene is named only where the DNA matches it firmly. Not all rows give a size; the values are once, few, many and, for expanded clones, a class.

CDR3aa: CASSQNEDGGYGGYTF
CDR3nt: TGTGCCAGCAGCCAAAACGAGGACGGGGGCTATGGTGGCTACACCTTC
abundance: NA
v_gene: TRBV7-2
d_gene: NA
j_gene: TRBJ1-2

CDR3aa: CASSQAQGGGYTF
CDR3nt: TGCGCCAGCAGCCAAGCGCAGGGTGGCGGCTACACCTTC
abundance: NA
v_gene: TRBV4-1
d_gene: NA
j_gene: TRBJ1-2

CDR3aa: CSVGRLTGELFF
CDR3nt: TGCAGCGTTGGTCGGCTGACCGGGGAGCTGTTTTTT
abundance: NA
v_gene: TRBV29-1
d_gene: NA
j_gene: TRBJ2-2

CDR3aa: CASSPPGAGTYEQYF
CDR3nt: TGTGCCAGCTCACCGCCCGGGGCAGGAACCTACGAGCAGTACTTC
abundance: few
v_gene: TRBV18
d_gene: NA
j_gene: TRBJ2-7

CDR3aa: CASSYLLGRANYGYTF
CDR3nt: TGTGCCAGCAGTTACCTCCTGGGCAGGGCCAACTATGGCTACACCTTC
abundance: NA
v_gene: TRBV6-5
d_gene: NA
j_gene: TRBJ1-2

CDR3aa: CASSERGPGARQGAFF
CDR3nt: TGTGCCAGCAGTGAAAGAGGGCCCGGCGCCCGGCAGGGGGCTTTCTTT
abundance: NA
v_gene: TRBV2
d_gene: NA
j_gene: TRBJ1-1

CDR3aa: CASSIVAGESYNSPLHF
CDR3nt: TGTGCCAGTAGTATCGTGGCAGGGGAATCCTATAATTCACCCCTCCACTTT
abundance: few
v_gene: TRBV19
d_gene: NA
j_gene: TRBJ1-6

CDR3aa: CASSEGRQGNNEQFF
CDR3nt: TGTGCCAGCAGTGAAGGGAGGCAGGGCAACAATGAGCAGTTCTTC
abundance: NA
v_gene: TRBV2
d_gene: NA
j_gene: TRBJ2-1

CDR3aa: CATSGRSMGQQRYEQYF
CDR3nt: TGTGCCACCAGCGGACGTAGTATGGGACAGCAAAGGTACGAGCAGTACTTC
abundance: NA
v_gene: TRBV15
d_gene: TRBD1
j_gene: TRBJ2-7

CDR3aa: CASSLGAVSGNTIYF
CDR3nt: TGCGCCAGCAGCTTGGGCGCAGTCTCTGGAAACACCATATATTTT
abundance: NA
v_gene: TRBV5-1
d_gene: NA
j_gene: TRBJ1-3

CDR3aa: CASSYTGRGTYEQYF
CDR3nt: TGTGCCAGCAGTTACACGGGCAGGGGGACCTACGAGCAGTACTTC
abundance: once
v_gene: TRBV6-6
d_gene: TRBD1
j_gene: TRBJ2-7

CDR3aa: CASTEDMTYEQYF
CDR3nt: TGTGCCAGCACCGAGGACATGACTTACGAGCAGTACTTC
abundance: NA
v_gene: TRBV6-5
d_gene: NA
j_gene: TRBJ2-7

CDR3aa: CASSPMTGGQETQYF
CDR3nt: TGTGCCAGCAGTCCCATGACAGGGGGCCAAGAGACCCAGTACTTC
abundance: once
v_gene: TRBV2
d_gene: TRBD1
j_gene: TRBJ2-5

CDR3aa: CASSLEGEAFF
CDR3nt: TGCGCCAGCAGCTTGGAGGGAGAAGCTTTCTTT
abundance: NA
v_gene: TRBV5-1
d_gene: NA
j_gene: TRBJ1-1

CDR3aa: CATSRGGGSYEQYF
CDR3nt: TGTGCCACCAGCAGGGGGGGCGGCTCCTACGAGCAGTACTTC
abundance: NA
v_gene: TRBV15
d_gene: NA
j_gene: TRBJ2-7

CDR3aa: CASSLRTSTDTQYF
CDR3nt: TGTGCCAGCAGCTTGAGGACGAGCACAGATACGCAGTATTTT
abundance: NA
v_gene: TRBV5-4
d_gene: NA
j_gene: TRBJ2-3

CDR3aa: CASSLPLAGSKNIQYF
CDR3nt: TGTGCCAGCAGCTTGCCCCTAGCGGGCAGCAAAAACATTCAGTACTTC
abundance: few
v_gene: TRBV5-6
d_gene: TRBD2
j_gene: TRBJ2-4

CDR3aa: CASSRAESNQPQHF
CDR3nt: TGTGCCAGCAGCCGGGCGGAGAGCAATCAGCCCCAGCATTTT
abundance: once
v_gene: TRBV11-2
d_gene: NA
j_gene: TRBJ1-5

CDR3aa: CASSVINNQPQHF
CDR3nt: TGTGCCAGCAGTGTAATAAACAATCAGCCCCAGCATTTT
abundance: NA
v_gene: TRBV28
d_gene: NA
j_gene: TRBJ1-5

CDR3aa: CASSSTGDNEQFF
CDR3nt: TGTGCCAGTAGTTCGACAGGGGACAATGAGCAGTTCTTC
abundance: NA
v_gene: TRBV19
d_gene: TRBD1
j_gene: TRBJ2-1

CDR3aa: CASSFPGGSGEKLFF
CDR3nt: TGTGCCAGCAGTTTCCCAGGGGGTTCGGGTGAAAAACTGTTTTTT
abundance: NA
v_gene: TRBV28
d_gene: TRBD1
j_gene: TRBJ1-4

CDR3aa: CASSLSGTGGHTQYF
CDR3nt: TGTGCCAGCAGCTTATCCGGGACAGGGGGACATACGCAGTATTTT
abundance: NA
v_gene: TRBV7-6
d_gene: TRBD1
j_gene: TRBJ2-3

CDR3aa: CAWSRRGMNTEAFF
CDR3nt: TGTGCCTGGAGCCGTAGGGGGATGAACACTGAAGCTTTCTTT
abundance: NA
v_gene: TRBV30
d_gene: NA
j_gene: TRBJ1-1

CDR3aa: CASSMTYITDTQYF
CDR3nt: TGTGCCAGTAGTATGACTTATATCACAGATACGCAGTATTTT
abundance: NA
v_gene: TRBV19
d_gene: NA
j_gene: TRBJ2-3

CDR3aa: CASSQAPGTGNTGELFF
CDR3nt: TGTGCCAGCAGCCAAGCTCCGGGGACAGGCAACACCGGGGAGCTGTTTTTT
abundance: NA
v_gene: TRBV4-2
d_gene: TRBD1
j_gene: TRBJ2-2

CDR3aa: CASSGGFGSTEAFF
CDR3nt: TGTGCCAGTAGTGGAGGGTTCGGAAGCACTGAAGCTTTCTTT
abundance: NA
v_gene: TRBV19
d_gene: NA
j_gene: TRBJ1-1

CDR3aa: CSAWDRVGPANTEAFF
CDR3nt: TGCAGCGCATGGGACAGGGTTGGTCCTGCGAACACTGAAGCTTTCTTT
abundance: NA
v_gene: TRBV29-1
d_gene: TRBD1
j_gene: TRBJ1-1

CDR3aa: CASMLPLGQGGNEQYF
CDR3nt: TGTGCCAGCATGCTTCCCCTCGGACAGGGTGGGAACGAGCAGTACTTC
abundance: NA
v_gene: TRBV28
d_gene: TRBD1
j_gene: TRBJ2-7

CDR3aa: CASSLSTNTEAFF
CDR3nt: TGTGCCAGCAGCCTCAGTACGAACACTGAAGCTTTCTTT
abundance: NA
v_gene: TRBV9
d_gene: NA
j_gene: TRBJ1-1

CDR3aa: CASSERFRSYNEQFF
CDR3nt: TGTGCCAGCAGCGAACGGTTTAGGTCCTACAATGAGCAGTTCTTC
abundance: few
v_gene: TRBV28
d_gene: NA
j_gene: TRBJ2-1

CDR3aa: CASSQDNTRGNTEAFF
CDR3nt: TGCGCCAGCAGCCAAGATAACACCAGGGGTAACACTGAAGCTTTCTTT
abundance: NA
v_gene: TRBV4-3
d_gene: NA
j_gene: TRBJ1-1

CDR3aa: CAWSLVGDTQYF
CDR3nt: TGTGCCTGGAGCCTTGTTGGAGATACGCAGTATTTT
abundance: once
v_gene: TRBV30
d_gene: NA
j_gene: TRBJ2-3

CDR3aa: CASSHRGPGQGALGYGYTF
CDR3nt: TGCGCCAGCAGCCATCGAGGTCCGGGACAGGGGGCCCTCGGCTATGGCTACACCTTC
abundance: NA
v_gene: TRBV4-1
d_gene: TRBD1
j_gene: TRBJ1-2

CDR3aa: CASSVGGYTDTQYF
CDR3nt: TGTGCCAGCAGTGTTGGGGGTTACACAGATACGCAGTATTTT
abundance: few
v_gene: TRBV2
d_gene: NA
j_gene: TRBJ2-3

CDR3aa: CASSSGGAESYEQYF
CDR3nt: TGTGCCAGCAGTTCCGGGGGCGCGGAGTCCTACGAGCAGTACTTC
abundance: once
v_gene: TRBV28
d_gene: NA
j_gene: TRBJ2-7

CDR3aa: CASSVSTGFGNTIYF
CDR3nt: TGTGCCAGCAGTGTTTCCACAGGGTTTGGAAACACCATATATTTT
abundance: few
v_gene: TRBV2
d_gene: NA
j_gene: TRBJ1-3